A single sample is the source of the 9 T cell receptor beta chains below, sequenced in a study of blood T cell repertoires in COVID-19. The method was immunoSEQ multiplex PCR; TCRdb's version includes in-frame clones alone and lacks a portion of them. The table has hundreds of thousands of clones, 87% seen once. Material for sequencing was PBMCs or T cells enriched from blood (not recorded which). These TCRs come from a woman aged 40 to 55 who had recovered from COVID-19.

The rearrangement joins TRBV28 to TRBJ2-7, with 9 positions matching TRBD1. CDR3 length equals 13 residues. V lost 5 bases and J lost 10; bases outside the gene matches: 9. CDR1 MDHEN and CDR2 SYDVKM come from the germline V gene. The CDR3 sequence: CASSRGQGRDQYF. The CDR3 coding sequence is TGTGCCAGCAGTCGGGGACAGGGAAGGGACCAGTACTTC.

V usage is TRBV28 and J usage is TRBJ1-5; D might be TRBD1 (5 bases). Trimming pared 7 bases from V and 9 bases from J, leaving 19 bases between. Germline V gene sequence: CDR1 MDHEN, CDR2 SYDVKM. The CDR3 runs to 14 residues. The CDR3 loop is CASTWAGGVPPQHF. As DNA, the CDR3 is TGTGCCAGCACGTGGGCGGGGGGTGTCCCGCCCCAGCATTTT. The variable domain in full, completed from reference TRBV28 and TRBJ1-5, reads DVKVTQSSRYLVKRTGEKVFLECVQDMDHENMFWYRQDPGLGLRLIYFSYDVKMKEKGDIPEGYSVSREKKERFSLILESASTNQTSMYLCASTWAGGVPPQHFGDGTRLSIL.

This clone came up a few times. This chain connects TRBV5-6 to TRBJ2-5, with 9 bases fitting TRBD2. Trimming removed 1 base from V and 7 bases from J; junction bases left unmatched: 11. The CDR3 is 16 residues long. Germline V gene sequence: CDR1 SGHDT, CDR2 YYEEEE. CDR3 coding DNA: TGTGCCAGCAGCTTGCGGATGGGACTAGCAAGGGGGACCCAGTACTTC. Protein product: CASSLRMGLARGTQYF.

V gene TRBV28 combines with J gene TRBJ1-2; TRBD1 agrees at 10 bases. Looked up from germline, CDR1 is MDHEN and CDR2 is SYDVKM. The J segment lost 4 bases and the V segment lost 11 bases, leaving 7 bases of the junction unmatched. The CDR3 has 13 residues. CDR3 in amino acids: CAVTGQGIYGYTF. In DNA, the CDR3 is TGTGCCGTTACGGGACAGGGGATCTATGGCTACACCTTC.

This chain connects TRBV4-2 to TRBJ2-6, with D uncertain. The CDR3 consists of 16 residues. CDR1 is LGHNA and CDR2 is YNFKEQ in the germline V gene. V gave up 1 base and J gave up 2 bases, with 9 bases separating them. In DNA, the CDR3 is TGTGCCAGCAGCCAAGCAATAGGAGCTGGGGCCAACGTCCTGACTTTC. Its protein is CASSQAIGAGANVLTF.

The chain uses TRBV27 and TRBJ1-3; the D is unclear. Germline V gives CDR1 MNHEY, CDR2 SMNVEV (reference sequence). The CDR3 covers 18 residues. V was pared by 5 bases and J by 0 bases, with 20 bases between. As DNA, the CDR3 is TGTGCCAGCAGTGATCTCGGCGGCAGCTTCAGCTCTGGAAACACCATATATTTT. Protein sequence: CASSDLGGSFSSGNTIYF.

CDR3 sequence reads: CASSTGTIQETQYF. CDR3 in DNA: TGTGCCAGCAGCACTGGGACTATCCAAGAGACCCAGTACTTC. The chain employs TRBV5-4 and TRBJ2-5, with TRBD2 matching over 7 bases. V lost 4 bases to trimming and J lost 1 base; unmatched junction nucleotides: 4. Germline CDR1 and CDR2: SGHNT and YYREEE (reference sequence). The CDR3 consists of 14 residues.

CDR3 residues: CASSLWNSLSGNTIYF. Here the CDR3 DNA reads TGTGCCAGCAGCTTGTGGAACAGCCTCTCTGGAAACACCATATATTTT. This rearrangement joins TRBV7-9 to TRBJ1-3; no firm D call. This CDR3 has 16 residues. The V end lost 3 bases, the J end lost 0 bases, and 12 bases lay between the germline ends. Germline V gene data show CDR1 as SEHNR and CDR2 as FQNEAQ (reference sequence).

CDR3 sequence: CASSAGQGNTEAFF. The CDR3 coding sequence is TGTGCCAGCAGCGCCGGACAGGGGAACACTGAAGCTTTCTTT. The chain employs TRBV7-3 and TRBJ1-1; 8 positions agree with TRBD1. This CDR3 is built from 14 residues. Trimming at V came to 5 bases and at J to 1 base, leaving 3 bases not matched to a gene. Germline V gives CDR1 SGHTA, CDR2 FQGTGA.